The rows below give T cell receptor beta chains drawn from one sample of a study of OX40 agonist ivuxolimab in advanced cancers. The method was immunoSEQ multiplex PCR; TCRdb's version includes in-frame clones alone and lacks a portion of them. Seen here are tens of thousands of clones, over 80% observed once, and the top ten hold roughly 3.8%. The specimen was CD4+ or CD8+ T cells sorted from blood, collected in a trial of the OX40 agonist ivuxolimab. These receptors were taken from an adult with an advanced solid tumor such as melanoma, head and neck, liver or kidney cancer. Both conserved end residues are part of each CDR3. The D gene is left open where the match is weak. Not all rows give a size; the values are once, few, many and, for expanded clones, a class.

clone_size d_call j_call v_call cdr3_aa cdr3_nt
- - TRBJ2-5 TRBV7-2 CASSLVGARGETQYF TGTGCCAGCAGCTTAGTAGGGGCCCGAGGGGAGACCCAGTACTTC
- - TRBJ2-4 TRBV18 CASSPEGLDIIKDIQYF TGTGCCAGCTCACCCGAGGGGCTGGACATAATTAAGGACATTCAGTACTTC
- - TRBJ2-3 TRBV4-1 CATSGFTDTQYF TGCGCCACCTCAGGGTTCACAGATACGCAGTATTTT
- TRBD1 TRBJ1-1 TRBV30 CAWSVQGGVWNTEAFF TGTGCCTGGAGTGTACAGGGGGGCGTTTGGAACACTGAAGCTTTCTTT
- TRBD2 TRBJ2-1 TRBV5-4 CASSLAAGGPSYNEQFF TGTGCCAGCAGCTTGGCAGCGGGAGGCCCTTCCTACAATGAGCAGTTCTTC
- - TRBJ1-2 TRBV28 CASSLRGRNYGYTF TGTGCCAGCAGTTTAAGAGGCAGGAACTATGGCTACACCTTC
- - TRBJ2-3 TRBV9 CASSGASTDTQYF TGTGCCAGCAGCGGAGCTAGCACAGATACGCAGTATTTT
- TRBD1 TRBJ2-7 TRBV28 CASSFGTRQGSSYEQYF TGTGCCAGCAGTTTTGGGACGCGACAGGGATCGTCCTACGAGCAGTACTTC
- - TRBJ2-1 TRBV27 CASSLAVQGNEQFF TGTGCCAGCAGTTTGGCTGTTCAAGGCAATGAGCAGTTCTTC
once - TRBJ2-3 TRBV7-2 CASSLAVGGSTDTQYF TGTGCCAGCAGCTTAGCGGTTGGCGGTTCCACAGATACGCAGTATTTT
- - TRBJ1-2 TRBV11-3 CASSLVLGPYGYTF TGTGCCAGCAGCTTAGTTTTGGGGCCCTATGGCTACACCTTC
- TRBD2 TRBJ2-3 TRBV18 CASSPPSGTTSTDTQYF TGTGCCAGCTCACCACCTAGCGGGACAACTAGCACAGATACGCAGTATTTT
few - TRBJ2-7 TRBV27 CASSLSGFENEQYF TGTGCCAGCAGTTTATCAGGGTTCGAGAACGAGCAGTACTTC
medium-sized TRBD2 TRBJ2-7 TRBV6-5 CASSSILAGGPHEQYF TGTGCCAGCAGTTCAATACTAGCGGGAGGTCCCCACGAGCAGTACTTC
- - TRBJ1-4 TRBV6-1 CASRQGGLFF TGTGCCAGCAGACAGGGAGGTCTGTTTTTT
- - TRBJ2-7 TRBV2 CASSEEAYSSYEQYF TGTGCCAGCAGTGAAGAGGCCTACAGCTCCTACGAGCAGTACTTC
- TRBD2 TRBJ2-3 TRBV28 CASSPFGAGGADTQYF TGTGCCAGCAGTCCTTTTGGAGCGGGAGGGGCAGATACGCAGTATTTT
- TRBD2 TRBJ2-1 TRBV6-4 CASSEREGSYNEQFF TGTGCCAGCAGTGAGCGGGAGGGATCCTACAATGAGCAGTTCTTC
- TRBD2 TRBJ2-5 TRBV28 CASSLSAVAGEGETQYF TGTGCCAGCAGTTTATCCGCGGTAGCGGGAGAAGGGGAGACCCAGTACTTC
- TRBD1 TRBJ1-5 TRBV28 CASSLSGGVEPQHF TGTGCCAGCAGTTTATCAGGGGGGGTAGAGCCCCAGCATTTT
- TRBD2 TRBJ2-2 TRBV5-6 CASSFGTSGFTGELFF TGTGCCAGCAGCTTCGGAACTAGCGGGTTCACCGGGGAGCTGTTTTTT
- - TRBJ2-4 TRBV9 CASSVGLAKNIQYF TGTGCCAGCAGCGTAGGTTTAGCCAAAAACATTCAGTACTTC
once TRBD1 TRBJ2-7 TRBV5-1 CASSLGTGDSYEQYF TGCGCCAGCAGCTTGGGGACAGGGGACTCCTACGAGCAGTACTTC
- - TRBJ2-1 TRBV11-2 CASSSSLGVEQFF TGTGCCAGCAGCTCCTCACTTGGGGTTGAGCAGTTCTTC
once - TRBJ2-1 TRBV9 CASSTRTVNEQFF TGTGCCAGCAGCACACGGACAGTCAATGAGCAGTTCTTC
- - TRBJ1-5 TRBV28 CASRGRGDSNQPQHF TGTGCCAGCAGGGGGAGGGGGGATAGCAATCAGCCCCAGCATTTT